Listed below are T cell receptor beta chains from one sample, sequenced in a study of shared clonotypes between healthy human individuals. Libraries were prepared by immunoSEQ multiplex PCR; TCRdb keeps only in-frame clonotypes and omits some of them. The repertoire consists of over a million clones, with roughly 74% occurring once and the leading ten covering approximately 0.5%. Material: memory CD4+ T cells from PBMCs. These receptors originate from a man aged 18 to 30 in good health. Some clones in this sample may be carry-over from other donors' samples. The CDR3 runs from the conserved cysteine through the conserved F or W. A D gene is named only where the DNA matches it firmly. A clone size is listed for some rows: how often the clone was seen (once, few, many), or a class if it is expanded.

clone_size | j_call | d_call | v_call | cdr3_aa | cdr3_nt
- | TRBJ2-5 | - | TRBV6-5 | CASSETTVVETQYF | TGTGCCAGCAGTGAGACAACGGTGGTCGAGACCCAGTACTTC
- | TRBJ2-2 | - | TRBV10-3 | CAISARMGATNINGGELFF | TGTGCCATCAGTGCACGTATGGGGGCCACGAATATTAACGGCGGGGAGCTGTTTTTT
- | TRBJ2-5 | - | TRBV7-9 | CASSLAGGALQETQYF | TGTGCCAGCAGCTTAGCAGGTGGGGCGCTCCAAGAGACCCAGTACTTC
- | TRBJ2-7 | TRBD2 | TRBV7-2 | CASSLPPGLAVPYEQYF | TGTGCCAGCAGCTTACCCCCGGGACTAGCGGTCCCCTACGAGCAGTACTTC
few | TRBJ2-1 | TRBD2 | TRBV4-1 | CASSQELAGANEQFF | TGCGCCAGCAGCCAAGAGCTAGCGGGAGCCAATGAGCAGTTCTTC
- | TRBJ2-7 | - | TRBV5-1 | CASCPGLGGVSSYEQYF | TGCGCCAGCTGTCCGGGACTCGGCGGGGTTAGCTCCTACGAGCAGTACTTC
many | TRBJ2-1 | TRBD2 | TRBV18 | CASSRGTSGAYNEQFF | TGTGCCAGCTCACGCGGGACTAGCGGTGCCTACAATGAGCAGTTCTTC
- | TRBJ2-6 | - | TRBV19 | CASSERGANVLTF | TGTGCCAGTAGCGAGCGTGGGGCCAACGTCCTGACTTTC
- | TRBJ2-4 | TRBD2 | TRBV6-6 | CASSERQRGNIQYF | TGTGCCAGCTCCGAACGGCAGCGGGGAAACATTCAGTACTTC
- | TRBJ2-5 | TRBD2 | TRBV2 | CASSEFGGRQETQYF | TGTGCCAGCAGTGAATTTGGCGGGAGACAAGAGACCCAGTACTTC
few | TRBJ1-2 | - | TRBV7-2 | CASSLGGSSGYTF | TGTGCCAGCAGCTTAGGCGGCTCCAGTGGCTACACCTTC
- | TRBJ2-7 | - | TRBV7-3 | CASSLEGVGGYEQYF | TGTGCCAGCAGCTTAGAAGGGGTAGGGGGTTACGAGCAGTACTTC
- | TRBJ2-7 | - | TRBV5-5 | CASSFNRERGYEQYF | TGTGCCAGCAGCTTCAATCGGGAAAGAGGCTACGAGCAGTACTTC
- | TRBJ1-1 | - | TRBV29-1 | CSVEAGGTEAFF | TGCAGCGTAGAGGCGGGCGGCACTGAAGCTTTCTTT
- | TRBJ2-5 | - | TRBV9 | CASSARQDPGTQYF | TGTGCCAGCAGCGCCAGACAGGACCCAGGGACCCAGTACTTC
- | TRBJ2-7 | TRBD2 | TRBV18 | CASSPYKGLASYEQYF | TGTGCCAGCTCACCATACAAGGGACTAGCTTCCTACGAGCAGTACTTC